Sequencing of this TCR beta chain was carried out in a study of CD8 T cells in Susac syndrome. Across the whole study: Clinically active disease was present in five or six of the sequenced Susac syndrome patients. Roughly eight of these patients were in remission.

RNA, at roughly 0.5 to 1 ug, was reverse transcribed with random hexamers. A multiplex approach, immunoSEQ multiplex PCR, amplified TCR beta CDR3 across 54 Vbeta and 13 Jbeta. TCRdb ran MiXCR on the immunoSEQ multiplex PCR reads and lists one entry per CDR3 protein. The data hold about 200,000 distinct CDR3 sequences, with over 75% observed a single time. TCR beta sequencing covered blood CD8+ and CD4+ T cells. Patients with Susac syndrome met the recently defined diagnostic criteria for definite or probable disease. This CDR3 has 16 amino acids. J was trimmed by 4 bases and V by 1 base; bases with no gene match: 7. Germline V CDR1 and CDR2: MGHRA, YSYEKL.

The J gene is TRBJ1-5, the V gene TRBV4-1, with TRBD1 identical over 7 bases. The material sequenced was CD4+ T cells from PBMCs. The receptor was isolated from a human donor with Susac syndrome. CDR3 sequence (DNA): TGCGCCAGCAGCCAAGCGACAGGGAGGCAAAATCAGCCCCAGCATTTT. Its protein product is CASSQATGRQNQPQHF.